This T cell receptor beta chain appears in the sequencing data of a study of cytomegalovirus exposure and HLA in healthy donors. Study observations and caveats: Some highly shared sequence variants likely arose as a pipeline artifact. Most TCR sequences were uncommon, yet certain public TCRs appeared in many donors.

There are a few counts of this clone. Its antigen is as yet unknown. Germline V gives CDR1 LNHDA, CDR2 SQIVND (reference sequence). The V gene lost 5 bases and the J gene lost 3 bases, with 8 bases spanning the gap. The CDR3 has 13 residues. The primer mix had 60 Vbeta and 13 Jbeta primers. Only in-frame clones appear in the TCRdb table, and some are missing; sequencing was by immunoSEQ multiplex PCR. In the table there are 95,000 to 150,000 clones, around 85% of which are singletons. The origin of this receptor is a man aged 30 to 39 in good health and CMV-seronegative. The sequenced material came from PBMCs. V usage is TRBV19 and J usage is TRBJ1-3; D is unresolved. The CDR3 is CASSVRDGNTIYF. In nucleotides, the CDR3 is TGTGCCAGTAGTGTCCGGGATGGAAACACCATATATTTT.